This T cell receptor (beta chain) was obtained from a study of blood T cell repertoires in COVID-19 (dated by TCRdb to 2020 to 2022). In the study overall: Collaborator samples came from the United States, Italy and Spain and covered acute and convalescent phases of COVID-19. The prospective study material was composed of cDNA or gDNA derived from T cells, B-cell-depleted T cells, or PBMCs. Subjects who had been exposed to COVID-19, were actively infected with it, or had recovered from it provided the deeply sampled blood TCRbeta repertoires that made up the dataset. The repertoires were made available in a free public database intended to serve as a resource for research on the immune response to SARS-CoV-2. The samples were drawn from the first 160 participants of the ongoing ImmuneRACE study and from about 1,200 subjects provided by 6 global collaborators. Nearly every sample came with metadata listing a de-identified subject ID, COVID-19 status, age in years and sex. HLA class I and class II types, where available, came from metadata supplied by the sample provider rather than from assay-based typing.

To note about this clone: This receptor's antigen is unknown. No base quality information exists; no much larger clone differs at one position.

Trimming removed 5 bases from V and 1 base from J; the gene matches leave 5 bases unexplained. Reading the germline V gene gives CDR1 KGHSH and CDR2 LQKENI. The CDR3 covers 15 residues, taking in both the cysteine and the phenylalanine. The only DNA kept is the CDR3, 45 bases in frame from the first base. Results the study describes overall, beyond this receptor: How much clinical and demographic metadata was included differed by source and by participant, and the metadata was provided uncurated.

The immunoSEQ Assay, a bias-controlled multiplex PCR, was used to amplify TCRbeta CDR3 regions from genomic DNA. Processing in the source paper ran as follows. The number of nucleated cells in each sample was estimated by amplification of reference gene primers within the assay. To quantify the absolute abundance of each unique TCRbeta CDR3 rearrangement, sequence reads were collapsed and filtered. For each sample, productive Simpson clonality was calculated as the square root of Simpson's diversity index across productive rearrangements. TCRdb obtained this table from immuneACCESS and retained in-frame rearrangements with V and J assigned. These tables miss some clones; where compared with another copy, unresolved V genes account for less than half of the shortfall, and the remainder is unexplained. Clone size and the V and J calls come from that table; the DNA yielded D and trimming. The sample table contains about 100,000 clones; only one count was recorded for about 85% of them. Around 15% of the sample rests with the top ten.

Whole blood was collected in K2EDTA tubes by collaborating institutions according to the institutions' own protocols. For TCRbeta analysis, collaborators shipped samples as frozen whole blood, isolated PBMCs, or DNA extracted from either of those sample types. The specimen sequenced was peripheral blood. This receptor chain uses TRBV18 and TRBJ2-1; 7 bases in the junction line up with TRBD1. The clonotype was recovered from a man in his forties or fifties with active or convalescent COVID-19. The CDR3 region reads CASSWQTGSYNEQFF. The nucleotide sequence reads TGTGCCAGCTCATGGCAGACAGGGTCCTACAATGAGCAGTTCTTC.